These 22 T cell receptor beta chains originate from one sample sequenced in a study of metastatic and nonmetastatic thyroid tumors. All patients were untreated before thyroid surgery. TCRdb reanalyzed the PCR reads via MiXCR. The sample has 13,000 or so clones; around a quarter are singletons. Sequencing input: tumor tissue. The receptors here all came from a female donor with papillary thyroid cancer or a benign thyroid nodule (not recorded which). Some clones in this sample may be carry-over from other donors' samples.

As DNA, the CDR3 is TGCAGTGCACAATCCAGTGGCAACTCCTACGAGCAGTACTTC. Translated, it gives CSAQSSGNSYEQYF. The chain employs TRBV20-1 and TRBJ2-7; D is unresolved. Per the germline V gene, CDR1 is DFQATT and CDR2 is SNEGSKA (reference sequence). With 6 bases removed from V and 0 bases from J, the gap between germline ends came to 15 bases. The CDR3 is 14 residues long.

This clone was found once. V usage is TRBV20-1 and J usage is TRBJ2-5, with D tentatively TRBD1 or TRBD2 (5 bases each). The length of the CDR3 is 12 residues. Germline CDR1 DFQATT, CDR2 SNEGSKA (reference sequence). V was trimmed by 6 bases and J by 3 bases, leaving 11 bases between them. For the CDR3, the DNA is TGCAGTGCGAAGGGACGGAAAGAGACCCAGTACTTC. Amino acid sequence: CSAKGRKETQYF.

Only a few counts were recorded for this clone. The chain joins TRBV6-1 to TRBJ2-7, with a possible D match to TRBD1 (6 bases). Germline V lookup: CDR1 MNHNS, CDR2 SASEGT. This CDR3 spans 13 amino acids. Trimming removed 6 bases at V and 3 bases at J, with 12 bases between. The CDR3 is CASSPGTLYEQYF. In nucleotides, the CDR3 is TGTGCCAGCAGCCCCGGGACACTCTACGAGCAGTACTTC.

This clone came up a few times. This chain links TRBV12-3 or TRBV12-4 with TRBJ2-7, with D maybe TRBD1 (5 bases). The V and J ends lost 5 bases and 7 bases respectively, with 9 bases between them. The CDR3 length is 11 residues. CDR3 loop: CASSGRQEQYF. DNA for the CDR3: TGTGCCAGCAGTGGACGACAGGAGCAGTACTTC.

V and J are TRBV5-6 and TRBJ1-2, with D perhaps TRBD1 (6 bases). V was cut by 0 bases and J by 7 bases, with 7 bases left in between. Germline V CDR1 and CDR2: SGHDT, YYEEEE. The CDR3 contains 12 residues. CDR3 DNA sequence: TGTGCCAGCAGCTTGGGGGGGCCTGGCTACACCTTC. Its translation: CASSLGGPGYTF.

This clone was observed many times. Here the CDR3 reads CASSLIQGSSYGYTF. The DNA of the CDR3 is TGTGCCAGCAGCCTCATACAGGGCTCCAGCTATGGCTACACCTTC. The chain has TRBV16 and TRBJ1-2; tentative D call: TRBD1 (6 bases). The CDR3 totals 15 residues. Germline-derived CDR1 and CDR2 are KGHSY and FQNENV. The V end was cut by 4 bases, the J end by 4 bases, with 16 bases between.

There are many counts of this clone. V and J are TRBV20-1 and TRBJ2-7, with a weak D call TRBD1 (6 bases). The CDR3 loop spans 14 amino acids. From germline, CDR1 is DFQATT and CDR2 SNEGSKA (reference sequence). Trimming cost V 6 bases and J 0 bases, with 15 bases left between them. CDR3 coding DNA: TGCAGTGCACAAGCCAGGGGCAACTCCTACGAGCAGTACTTC. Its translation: CSAQARGNSYEQYF.

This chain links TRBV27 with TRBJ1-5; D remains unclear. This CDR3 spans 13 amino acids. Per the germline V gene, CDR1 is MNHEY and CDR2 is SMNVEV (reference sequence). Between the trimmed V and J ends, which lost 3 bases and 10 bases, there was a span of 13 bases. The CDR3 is CASSFHGLHPQHF. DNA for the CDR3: TGTGCCAGCAGTTTTCATGGGCTTCATCCCCAGCATTTT.

CDR3 coding DNA: TGCGCCAGCAGCTTGGTTGGGGGCGAAATCATAGGAAACACTGAAGCTTTCTTT. The encoded protein is CASSLVGGEIIGNTEAFF. The chain recombines TRBV5-1 with TRBJ1-1, with a weak D call TRBD1 (6 bases). Germline CDR1 and CDR2: SGHRS and YFSETQ. V was trimmed by 0 bases and J by 2 bases, leaving 20 bases between them. CDR3 length: 18 amino acids.

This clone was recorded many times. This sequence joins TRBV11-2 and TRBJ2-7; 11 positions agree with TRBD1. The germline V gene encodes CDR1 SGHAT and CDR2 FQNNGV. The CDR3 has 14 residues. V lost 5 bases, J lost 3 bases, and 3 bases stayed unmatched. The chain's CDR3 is CASSRTGGDYEQYF. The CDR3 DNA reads TGTGCCAGCAGCCGGACAGGGGGCGACTACGAGCAGTACTTC.

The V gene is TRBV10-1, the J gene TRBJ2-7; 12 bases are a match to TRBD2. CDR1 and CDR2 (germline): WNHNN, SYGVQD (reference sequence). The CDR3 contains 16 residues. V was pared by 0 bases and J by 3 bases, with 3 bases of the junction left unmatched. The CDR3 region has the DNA TGCGCCAGCAGTGAGTCGACTAGCGGGAGTTTCTACGAGCAGTACTTC. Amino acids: CASSESTSGSFYEQYF.

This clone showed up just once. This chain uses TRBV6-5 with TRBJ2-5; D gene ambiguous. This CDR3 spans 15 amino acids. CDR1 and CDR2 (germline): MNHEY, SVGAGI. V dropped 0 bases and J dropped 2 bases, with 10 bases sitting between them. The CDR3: CASSYSVTHQETQYF. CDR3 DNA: TGTGCCAGCAGTTACTCGGTCACCCATCAAGAGACCCAGTACTTC.

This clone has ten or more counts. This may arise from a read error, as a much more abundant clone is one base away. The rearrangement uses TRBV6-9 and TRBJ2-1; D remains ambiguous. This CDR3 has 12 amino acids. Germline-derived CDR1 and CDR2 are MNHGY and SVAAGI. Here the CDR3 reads CASTNGFGGQFF. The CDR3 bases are TGCGCCAGCACCAACGGGTTTGGTGGGCAGTTCTTC.

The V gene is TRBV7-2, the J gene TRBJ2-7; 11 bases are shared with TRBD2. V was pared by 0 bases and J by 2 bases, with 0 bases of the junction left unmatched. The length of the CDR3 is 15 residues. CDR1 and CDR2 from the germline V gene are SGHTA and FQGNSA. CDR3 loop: CASSLALAGAYEQYF. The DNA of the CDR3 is TGTGCCAGCAGCTTAGCACTAGCGGGAGCCTACGAGCAGTACTTC.

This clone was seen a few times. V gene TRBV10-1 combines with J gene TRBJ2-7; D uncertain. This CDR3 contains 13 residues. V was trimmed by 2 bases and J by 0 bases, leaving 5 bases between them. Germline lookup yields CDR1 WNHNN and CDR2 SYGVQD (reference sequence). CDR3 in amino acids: CASSEVHSYEQYF. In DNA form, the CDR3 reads TGCGCCAGCAGTGAGGTTCACTCCTACGAGCAGTACTTC.

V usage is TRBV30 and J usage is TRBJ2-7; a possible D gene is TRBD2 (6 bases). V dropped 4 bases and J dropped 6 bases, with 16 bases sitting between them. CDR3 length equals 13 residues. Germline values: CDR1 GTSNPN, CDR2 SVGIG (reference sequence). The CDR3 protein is CAWNGGTGGEQYF. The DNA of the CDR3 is TGTGCCTGGAACGGAGGGACCGGCGGCGAGCAGTACTTC.

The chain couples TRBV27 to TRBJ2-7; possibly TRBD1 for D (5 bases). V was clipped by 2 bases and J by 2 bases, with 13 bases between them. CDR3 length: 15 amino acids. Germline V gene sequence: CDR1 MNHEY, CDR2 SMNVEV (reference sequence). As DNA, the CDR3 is TGTGCCAGCAGTTTAAAACCGGACACTACCTACGAGCAGTACTTC. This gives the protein CASSLKPDTTYEQYF.

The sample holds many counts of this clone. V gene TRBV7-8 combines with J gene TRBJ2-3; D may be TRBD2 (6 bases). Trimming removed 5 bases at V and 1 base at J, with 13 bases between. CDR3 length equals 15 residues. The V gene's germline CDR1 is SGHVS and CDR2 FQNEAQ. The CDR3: CASSLEDYRTDTQYF. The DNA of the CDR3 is TGTGCCAGCAGCCTGGAGGACTATCGCACAGATACGCAGTATTTT.

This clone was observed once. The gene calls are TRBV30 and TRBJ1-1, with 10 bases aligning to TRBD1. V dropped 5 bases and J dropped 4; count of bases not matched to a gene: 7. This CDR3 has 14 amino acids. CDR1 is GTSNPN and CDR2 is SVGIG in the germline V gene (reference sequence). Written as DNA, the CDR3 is TGTGCCTGGGGAAGGGGACAGGGGTCCACTGAAGCTTTCTTT. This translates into CAWGRGQGSTEAFF.

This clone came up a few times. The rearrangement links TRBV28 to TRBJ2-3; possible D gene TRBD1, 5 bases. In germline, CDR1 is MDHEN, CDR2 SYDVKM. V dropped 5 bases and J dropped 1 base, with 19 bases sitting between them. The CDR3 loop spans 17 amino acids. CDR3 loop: CASSPRTDTVGTDTQYF. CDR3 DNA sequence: TGTGCCAGCAGTCCTCGGACGGACACCGTCGGCACAGATACGCAGTATTTT.

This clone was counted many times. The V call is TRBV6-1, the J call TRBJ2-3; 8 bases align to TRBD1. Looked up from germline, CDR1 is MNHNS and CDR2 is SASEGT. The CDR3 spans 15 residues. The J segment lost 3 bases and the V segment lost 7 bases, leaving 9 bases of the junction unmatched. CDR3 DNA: TGTGCCAGCACCACCGGACAGGGCAGGACAGATACGCAGTATTTT. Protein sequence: CASTTGQGRTDTQYF.

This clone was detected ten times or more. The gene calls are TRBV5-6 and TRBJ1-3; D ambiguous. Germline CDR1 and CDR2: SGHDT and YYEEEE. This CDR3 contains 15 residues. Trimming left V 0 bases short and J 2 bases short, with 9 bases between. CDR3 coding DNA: TGTGCCAGCAGCTTGGACAGAGCCCCTGGAAACACCATATATTTT. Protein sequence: CASSLDRAPGNTIYF.